Shown below are 4 T cell receptor beta chains from a single sample sequenced in a study of blood T cell repertoires in COVID-19. Assay used: immunoSEQ multiplex PCR; TCRdb lists only in-frame clones, some missing. The table records over 250,000 clones, 87% of them present only once. Sequenced material: PBMCs or T cells enriched from blood (not recorded which). The receptors were gathered from a woman younger than 45 who had recovered from COVID-19.

This clone was recorded only once. This CDR3 is also generated by other DNA sequences in the sample. This chain links TRBV19 with TRBJ1-5; unclear D gene. The CDR3 has 13 residues. Germline values: CDR1 LNHDA, CDR2 SQIVND (reference sequence). With 1 base removed from V and 4 bases from J, the gap between germline ends came to 5 bases. The CDR3 sequence is CASSIGQNQPQHF. The CDR3 DNA reads TGTGCCAGTAGTATAGGACAAAATCAGCCCCAGCATTTT.

The table lists this clone with a count of one. The genes are TRBV14 and TRBJ2-7; TRBD2 might be the D (6 bases). The CDR3 loop spans 14 amino acids. The ends were cut back, 1 base at V and 2 bases at J, with 9 bases in the middle. Per germline, CDR1 SGHDN and CDR2 FVKESK. CDR3 amino acids: CASSQVAGTYEQYF. The CDR3 nucleotides are TGTGCCAGCAGCCAAGTTGCGGGGACCTACGAGCAGTACTTC.

This clone was seen a single time. The chain joins TRBV7-8 to TRBJ2-1; D remains ambiguous. The CDR3 is made up of 12 amino acids. CDR1 and CDR2 (germline): SGHVS, FQNEAQ. The V end was cut by 5 bases, the J end by 7 bases, with 9 bases between. This chain's CDR3 is CASSPGTNEQFF. The CDR3 DNA is TGTGCCAGCAGCCCAGGTACGAATGAGCAGTTCTTC.

The J gene is TRBJ1-2, the V gene TRBV28; no reliable D call. V was shortened by 5 bases and J by 8 bases, with 21 bases between the two germline ends. The CDR3 consists of 15 residues. Looked up from germline, CDR1 is MDHEN and CDR2 is SYDVKM. CDR3 in DNA: TGTGCCAGCAGTCCTACGGAGGAGACTCGTTCGGGCTACACCTTC. As protein: CASSPTEETRSGYTF.